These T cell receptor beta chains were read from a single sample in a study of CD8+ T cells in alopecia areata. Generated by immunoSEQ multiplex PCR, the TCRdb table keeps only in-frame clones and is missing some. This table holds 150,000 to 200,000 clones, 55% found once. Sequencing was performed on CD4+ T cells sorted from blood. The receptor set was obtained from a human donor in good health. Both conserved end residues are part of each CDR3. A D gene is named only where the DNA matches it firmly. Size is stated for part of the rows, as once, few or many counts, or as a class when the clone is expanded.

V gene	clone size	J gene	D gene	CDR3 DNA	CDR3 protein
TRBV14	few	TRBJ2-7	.	TGTGCCAGCAGCTTTGGCCGGGGGGCTTACGAGCAGTACTTC	CASSFGRGAYEQYF
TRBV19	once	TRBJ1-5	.	TGTGCCAGTAGTATTTTGATGGCCGGCAATCAGCCCCAGCATTTT	CASSILMAGNQPQHF
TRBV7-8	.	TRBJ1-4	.	TGTGCCAGCAGCTTAGTGAGGGAAAAACTGTTTTTT	CASSLVREKLFF
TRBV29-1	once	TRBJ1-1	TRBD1	TGCAGCGCCGGGACAGTCAGTGAAGCTTTCTTT	CSAGTVSEAFF
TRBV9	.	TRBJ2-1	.	TGTGCCAGCAGCGTATTGGACAGCAATGAGCAGTTCTTC	CASSVLDSNEQFF
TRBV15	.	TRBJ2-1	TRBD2	TGTGCCACCAGCAGAGATTTAGCCGGACTAGTGCCTAGGGAGCAGTTCTTC	CATSRDLAGLVPREQFF
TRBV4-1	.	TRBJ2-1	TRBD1	TGCGCCAGCAGCCAAGACTCCTTCAGGGGGCGGTACAATGAGCAGTTCTTC	CASSQDSFRGRYNEQFF
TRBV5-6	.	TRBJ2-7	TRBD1	TGTGCCAGCAGCTCGACCGGGACAGGGCTTCGAGGGCAGTACTTC	CASSSTGTGLRGQYF
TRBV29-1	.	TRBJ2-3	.	TGCAGCGTCCGTCGGGATTCCTGGGATACGCAGTATTTT	CSVRRDSWDTQYF
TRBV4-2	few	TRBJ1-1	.	TGTGCCAGCAGCCCTTCTAGGGGGGCGACTGAAGCTTTCTTT	CASSPSRGATEAFF
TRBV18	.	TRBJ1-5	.	TGTGCCAGCTCACCATGGTCGACGAATGGGCAGCCCCAGCATTTT	CASSPWSTNGQPQHF
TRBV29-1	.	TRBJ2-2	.	TGCAGCGTTGCCGGGACCGTACCTGCGGGGGAGCTGTTTTTT	CSVAGTVPAGELFF
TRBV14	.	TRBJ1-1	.	TGTGCCAGCAGCCAAGATTGGGGAGGTCGGGTACCCGAAGCTTTCTTT	CASSQDWGGRVPEAFF
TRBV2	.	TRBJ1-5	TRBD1	TGTGCCAGCAGCGTGACAGGGGTGGGCAATCAGCCCCAGCATTTT	CASSVTGVGNQPQHF
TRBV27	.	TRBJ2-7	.	TGTGCCAGCAGTTATCAGGTTGGAACCTACGAGCAGTACTTC	CASSYQVGTYEQYF
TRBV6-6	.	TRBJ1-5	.	TGTGCCAGCAGTTACTCGAGGGGTGGTGAACCCCAGCATTTT	CASSYSRGGEPQHF
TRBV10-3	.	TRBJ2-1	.	TGTGCCATCAGGGATAATGAGCAGTTCTTC	CAIRDNEQFF
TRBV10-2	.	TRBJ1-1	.	TGCGCCAGCAGCGTCGGACAGACCGAAGCTTTCTTT	CASSVGQTEAFF
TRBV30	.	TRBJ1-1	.	TGTGCCTGTAGGTCGCCGTACCTGAACACTGAAGCTTTCTTT	CACRSPYLNTEAFF
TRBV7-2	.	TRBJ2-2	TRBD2	TGTGCCAGCAGCTTAGTTAGCGGGAGCGGCACCGGGGAGCTGTTTTTT	CASSLVSGSGTGELFF
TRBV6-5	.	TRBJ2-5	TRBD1	TGTGCCAGCACAGGGGGCTCAGGGGAGACCCAGTACTTC	CASTGGSGETQYF
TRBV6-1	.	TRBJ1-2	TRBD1	TGTGCCAGCAGTGGGGACAGGGGGCACTACACCTTC	CASSGDRGHYTF
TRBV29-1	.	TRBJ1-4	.	TGCAGCGTTGAATCTGCTGAGGAAAAACTGTTTTTT	CSVESAEEKLFF
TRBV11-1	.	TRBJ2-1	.	TGTGCCAGCAGCTTACCGACCGGGCCCGCGACGTTGGAGCAGTTCTTC	CASSLPTGPATLEQFF
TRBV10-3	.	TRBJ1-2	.	TGTGCCATCGGGCAGGGAGCAGATGGCTACACCTTC	CAIGQGADGYTF
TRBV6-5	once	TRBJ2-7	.	TGTGCCAGCAGAAGGCCCCTAGCTCCCTCCTACGAGCAGTACTTC	CASRRPLAPSYEQYF
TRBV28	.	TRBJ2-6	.	TGTGCCAGCAGTTTTGGCCAGTCGGGGGCCAACGTCCTGACTTTC	CASSFGQSGANVLTF
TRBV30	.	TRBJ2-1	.	TGTGCCTGGACGGCTACCAATGAGCAGTTCTTC	CAWTATNEQFF
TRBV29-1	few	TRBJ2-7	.	TGCAGCGTTTCGAAGGACAGCCTATCCTACGAGCAGTACTTC	CSVSKDSLSYEQYF
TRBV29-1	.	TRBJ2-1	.	TGCAGCGTTGGGCAGGGATCGGTTGAGCAGTTCTTC	CSVGQGSVEQFF